The 25 T cell receptor beta chains below come from one sample, sequenced in a study of T-cell reconstitution after alpha-beta-depleted transplantation in children. Construction of the TCRbeta library involved unique molecular identifiers. TCRdb used MiXCR to reprocess the PCR reads, holding one entry per CDR3 protein. Of about 540,000 distinct CDR3 sequences in the sample, 25% to 30% were seen once. Source: PBMCs, taken before TCRalphabeta/CD19-depleted stem cell transplant. These receptors all stem from a boy younger than two with Wiskott-Aldrich syndrome, due to receive a stem cell transplant.

This clonotype was seen a few times. CDR3 coding DNA: TGTGCCAGTAGGGCAGCGGCCGGTCTGGGGGAGACCCAGTACTTC. Its translation: CASRAAAGLGETQYF. This chain joins TRBV19 and TRBJ2-5; TRBD2 might be the D (5 bases). Germline V gene sequence: CDR1 LNHDA, CDR2 SQIVND (reference sequence). The V end was cut by 6 bases, the J end by 5 bases, with 19 bases between. The CDR3 consists of 15 residues.

This clonotype showed up just a few times. The rearrangement links TRBV12-3 or TRBV12-4 to TRBJ2-5, with D unclear. V was shortened by 5 bases and J by 0 bases, with 7 bases between the two germline ends. The CDR3 length is 13 residues. The CDR3 loop reads CASSRAYQETQYF. CDR3 nucleotide sequence: TGTGCCAGCAGTAGAGCCTACCAAGAGACCCAGTACTTC.

The gene calls are TRBV28 and TRBJ2-5, with a tentative D call TRBD2 (6 bases). Germline V gene sequence: CDR1 MDHEN, CDR2 SYDVKM. The CDR3 is 11 amino acids. The V gene lost 7 bases and the J gene lost 13 bases, with 16 bases spanning the gap. The DNA for the CDR3 is TGTGCCAGCAATTATGTTGGGAGGTCGTACTTC. Translation gives CASNYVGRSYF.

J is TRBJ2-3 and V is TRBV20-1, with TRBD1 matching 7 bases. V lost 6 bases, J lost 0 bases, and 15 bases stayed unmatched. There are 17 residues in the CDR3. Looked up from germline, CDR1 is DFQATT and CDR2 is SNEGSKA (reference sequence). This chain's CDR3 is CSAPRDSSSSSTDTQYF. The CDR3 DNA is TGCAGTGCGCCACGGGACAGCTCATCGTCTAGCACAGATACGCAGTATTTT.

The rearrangement uses TRBV4-1 and TRBJ1-2; no clear D gene. The ends were cut back, 1 base at V and 6 bases at J, with 6 bases in the middle. From germline, CDR1 is MGHRA and CDR2 YSYEKL. The CDR3 totals 12 residues. CDR3 residues: CASSQVGNGYTF. The CDR3 nucleotides are TGCGCCAGCAGCCAAGTTGGGAATGGCTACACCTTC.

The table lists this clonotype with a few counts. J is TRBJ1-2 and V is TRBV5-1; D uncertain. Germline CDR1 and CDR2: SGHRS and YFSETQ. The CDR3 loop spans 14 amino acids. Between the trimmed V and J ends, which lost 0 bases and 5 bases, there was a span of 11 bases. In DNA, the CDR3 is TGCGCCAGCAGCTTGGGGCAGGTTCCTTATGGCTACACCTTC. This gives the protein CASSLGQVPYGYTF.

V gene TRBV28 combines with J gene TRBJ2-1, with TRBD1 matching over 9 bases. This CDR3 is 15 amino acids long. Germline V CDR1 and CDR2: MDHEN, SYDVKM. Trimming took 6 bases from V and 8 from J; bases not matched to a gene: 11. CDR3 sequence (DNA): TGTGCCAGCAGGACCCCGGGACAGGGATTTTATGAGCAGTTCTTC. Its protein product is CASRTPGQGFYEQFF.

The CDR3 nucleotides are TGTGCCAGTTCAACTGGGACTAGTCGGCGGATAACCAATGAGCAGTTCTTC. It codes for CASSTGTSRRITNEQFF. The J gene is TRBJ2-1, the V gene TRBV27; TRBD2 aligns across 8 bases. Germline-derived CDR1 and CDR2 are MNHEY and SMNVEV (reference sequence). J gave up 6 bases and V 9 bases, and 19 bases lay outside the gene matches. CDR3 length equals 17 residues.

This clonotype was recorded once. The chain employs TRBV7-3 and TRBJ2-7; TRBD1 matches 8 bases. Germline assignment: CDR1 SGHTA and CDR2 FQGTGA. The CDR3 has 16 residues. J lost 2 bases, V lost 1 base, and 7 bases had no gene match. The chain's CDR3 is CASSLIGTGGPYEQYF. CDR3 nucleotides: TGTGCCAGCAGCTTAATAGGGACAGGTGGTCCCTACGAGCAGTACTTC.

This clonotype has only a few counts. One end of the junction does not line up with germline, which may come from a read error. The rearrangement links TRBV7-2 to TRBJ2-7; weak D call: TRBD2 (6 bases). CDR3 length: 14 amino acids. Germline V lookup: CDR1 SGHTA, CDR2 FQGNSA. The DNA of the CDR3 is TGCGCCAGCAGCTTGGGAGGAAGCGGCTACGAGCAGTACTTC. It is translated as CASSLGGSGYEQYF.

The chain couples TRBV20-1 to TRBJ1-1; D is uncertain. The V end was cut by 2 bases, the J end by 1 base, with 8 bases between. Germline CDR1 is DFQATT and CDR2 is SNEGSKA (reference sequence). There are 13 residues in the CDR3. The CDR3 loop is CSARPGPNTEAFF. The CDR3 region has the DNA TGCAGTGCTAGACCAGGACCGAACACTGAAGCTTTCTTT.

V gene TRBV20-1 combines with J gene TRBJ2-7; D perhaps matches TRBD2 (5 bases). The CDR3 covers 13 residues. Between the trimmed V and J ends, which lost 4 bases and 3 bases, there was a span of 13 bases. CDR1 DFQATT and CDR2 SNEGSKA come from the germline V gene (reference sequence). Here the CDR3 reads CSATVGVVYEQYF. CDR3 sequence (DNA): TGCAGTGCTACAGTGGGAGTAGTCTACGAGCAGTACTTC.

The chain has TRBV6-1 and TRBJ2-2, with TRBD1 matching over 8 bases. The CDR3 consists of 14 residues. Germline CDR1 MNHNS, CDR2 SASEGT. Losses at the gene ends were 6 bases for V and 5 bases for J; bases not matched to a gene: 5. The CDR3 coding sequence is TGTGCCAGCAGGCAGGGGGCGCGGACCGGGGAGCTGTTTTTT. It codes for CASRQGARTGELFF.

In its sample, this clonotype was seen a few times. The CDR3 DNA is TGTGCCAGCAGTTTACCAGACAGGGCGGTCGAGACCCAGTACTTC. It specifies CASSLPDRAVETQYF. The chain employs TRBV28 and TRBJ2-5; 7 bases agree with TRBD1. Germline V lookup: CDR1 MDHEN, CDR2 SYDVKM. This CDR3 comprises 15 residues. J was trimmed by 5 bases and V by 2 bases; bases with no gene match: 8.

This clonotype was seen at least ten times. This chain links TRBV28 with TRBJ2-5, with 15 bases that match TRBD2. This CDR3 is built from 17 residues. The germline V gene encodes CDR1 MDHEN and CDR2 SYDVKM. V was clipped by 5 bases and J by 3 bases; unmatched bases: 7. Here the CDR3 reads CASSTGLAGGPEETQYF. CDR3 sequence (DNA): TGTGCCAGCAGTACCGGACTAGCGGGAGGGCCGGAAGAGACCCAGTACTTC.

The chain couples TRBV5-1 to TRBJ2-3; D is undetermined. The CDR3 covers 16 residues. The V end lost 4 bases, the J end lost 6 bases, and 21 bases lay between the germline ends. Per the germline V gene, CDR1 is SGHRS and CDR2 is YFSETQ. The CDR3 reads CASSARTSQLGDTQYF. In DNA, the CDR3 is TGCGCCAGCAGCGCCCGTACCAGCCAGCTTGGGGATACGCAGTATTTT. The variable domain in full, completed from reference TRBV5-1 and TRBJ2-3, reads KAGVTQTPRYLIKTRGQQVTLSCSPISGHRSVSWYQQTPGQGLQFLFEYFSETQRNKGNFPGRFSGRQFSNSRSEMNVSTLELGDSALYLCASSARTSQLGDTQYFGPGTRLTVL.

Written as DNA, the CDR3 is TGTGCCAGCAGTTTATGGGGTGCCTTGAACACTGAAGCTTTCTTT. As protein: CASSLWGALNTEAFF. V and J are TRBV27 and TRBJ1-1; no firm D call. Per the germline V gene, CDR1 is MNHEY and CDR2 is SMNVEV (reference sequence). Trimming pared 1 base from V and 0 bases from J, leaving 9 bases between. The CDR3 runs 15 residues.

The V call is TRBV7-2, the J call TRBJ2-3, with 10 bases that match TRBD2. The germline CDR1 and CDR2 sequences are SGHTA and FQGNSA. The trim removed 5 bases at V and 7 bases at J, leaving 9 bases unmatched. The CDR3 is 15 residues long. CDR3 protein: CASSGGLARKNTQYF. In DNA, the CDR3 is TGTGCCAGCAGCGGGGGACTAGCGAGAAAGAATACGCAGTATTTT.

With respect to this clonotype: This sequence may be a read error, since a much larger clone differs from it by one base. The rearrangement links TRBV3-1 to TRBJ1-1; D not resolved. This CDR3 contains 13 residues. The V end lost 8 bases, the J end lost 1 base, and 11 bases lay between the germline ends. CDR1 is LGHDT and CDR2 is YNNKEL in the germline V gene (reference sequence). CDR3 DNA sequence: TGTGCCAGCTCACCACAGAGGAACACTGAAGCTTTCTTT. Amino acids: CASSPQRNTEAFF. The full variable domain, in which reference TRBV3-1 and TRBJ1-1 provide the parts outside the CDR3, is DTAVSQTPKYLVTQMGNDKSIKCEQNLGHDTMYWYKQDSKKFLKIMFSYNNKELIINETVPNRFSPKSPDKAHLNLHINSLELGDSAVYFCASSPQRNTEAFFGQGTRLTVV.

The chain couples TRBV6-1 to TRBJ2-1, with no clear D. Germline V CDR1 and CDR2: MNHNS, SASEGT. The CDR3 spans 14 residues. Trimming took off 6 bases at V and 2 bases at J, with 11 bases between the two ends. The CDR3 region is CASRQAETYNEQFF. The CDR3 DNA sequence: TGTGCCAGCAGGCAGGCCGAAACCTACAATGAGCAGTTCTTC.

The J gene is TRBJ2-3, the V gene TRBV20-1; no reliable D call. This CDR3 is 13 amino acids long. With 5 bases removed from V and 1 base from J, the gap between germline ends came to 10 bases. CDR1 is DFQATT and CDR2 is SNEGSKA in the germline V gene (reference sequence). The CDR3 nucleotides read TGCAGTGCTGCAAAAAGACGCACAGATACGCAGTATTTT. Protein product: CSAAKRRTDTQYF.

The CDR3 loop reads CASSFRLAGKYEQYF. DNA of the CDR3: TGTGCCAGCAGCTTTAGACTAGCGGGAAAATACGAGCAGTACTTC. The gene calls are TRBV7-6 and TRBJ2-7; the match to TRBD2 covers 11 bases. V shed 3 bases and J 4 bases; nucleotides not matched to a gene: 5. The CDR3 sequence is 15 residues long. Germline V gene data show CDR1 as SGHVS and CDR2 as FNYEAQ.

In this sample, this clonotype turned up a few times. CDR3 DNA: TGTGCCAGCAGCCAGACTAGCGGTGCCAACGAGCAGTACTTC. Amino acid sequence: CASSQTSGANEQYF. This chain connects TRBV3-1 to TRBJ2-7, with 9 bases that match TRBD2. This CDR3 is built from 14 residues. The junction had 5 bases not matched to a gene; V was cut back by 3 bases and J by 5 bases. Germline-derived CDR1 and CDR2 are LGHDT and YNNKEL (reference sequence).

The V gene is TRBV19, the J gene TRBJ1-1; D remains unclear. The germline V gene encodes CDR1 LNHDA and CDR2 SQIVND (reference sequence). The V end was cut by 3 bases, the J end by 1 base, with 6 bases between. CDR3 size: 13 residues. CDR3 residues: CASSILENTEAFF. The CDR3 region has the DNA TGTGCCAGTAGTATCTTGGAGAACACTGAAGCTTTCTTT.

The chain carries TRBV7-9 and TRBJ2-1; 8 nucleotides line up with TRBD1. After removal of 10 bases from V and 5 bases from J, the junction contained 10 bases not matched to a gene. Germline values: CDR1 SEHNR, CDR2 FQNEAQ (reference sequence). The CDR3 consists of 14 residues. The CDR3: CATLGDRGNNEQFF. The CDR3 DNA follows: TGTGCCACCCTTGGAGACAGGGGTAACAATGAGCAGTTCTTC.